The 6 T cell receptor beta chains given below trace back to one sample, sequenced in a study of post-analysis software for immune sequencing data. No antigen has been assigned to these receptors. Findings and limits, study-wide: When patients were compared with controls, roughly five TRBV segments were more frequent, TRBV5-6, TRBV5-1 and TRBV20-1 among them.

Built from TCR beta cDNA, the libraries had unique molecular identifiers in them. TCRdb fed the PCR reads into MiXCR, producing one record per CDR3 protein. The sample holds roughly 430,000 distinct CDR3 sequences, approximately 38% seen once. The specimen was blood. The receptors originated from a girl aged 2-9 years with multiple sclerosis.

The rearrangement links TRBV28 to TRBJ2-7; TRBD1 might be the D (6 bases). There are 16 residues in the CDR3. Germline V CDR1 and CDR2: MDHEN, SYDVKM. V was shortened by 6 bases and J by 1 base, with 19 bases between the two germline ends. CDR3 in DNA: TGTGCCAGCAGCTTGGACAGCCAGCGGACGTCCTACGAGCAGTACTTC. Translation gives CASSLDSQRTSYEQYF.

The V gene is TRBV6-1, the J gene TRBJ2-7; perhaps TRBD1 as D (5 bases). This CDR3 spans 15 amino acids. The germline V gene has CDR1 MNHNS and CDR2 SASEGT. Trimming stripped 7 bases from V and 3 bases from J, with 19 bases between. For the CDR3, the DNA is TGTGCCAGCACCAAAACAACAGGACAAGGCTACGAGCAGTACTTC. This gives the protein CASTKTTGQGYEQYF.

The count of this clonotype is one. The chain couples TRBV7-2 to TRBJ1-2; 9 positions match TRBD1. There are 17 residues in the CDR3. The V segment lost 1 base and the J segment 4 bases; nucleotides outside the gene matches: 10. Germline assignment: CDR1 SGHTA and CDR2 FQGNSA. For the CDR3, the DNA is TGTGCCAGCAGCTTAGGTTGGACAGGGGCGCTCGCCTATGGCTACACCTTC. Amino acids: CASSLGWTGALAYGYTF.

The chain carries TRBV18 and TRBJ2-5, with D uncertain. The germline CDR1 and CDR2 sequences are KGHSH and LQKENI. The CDR3 consists of 15 residues. V was shortened by 6 bases and J by 1 base, with 15 bases between the two germline ends. CDR3 DNA sequence: TGTGCCAGCTCCCAAGGCACAGCGTTCCAAGAGACCCAGTACTTC. This gives the protein CASSQGTAFQETQYF.

CDR3 sequence (DNA): TGCGCCAGCAGCCCGGAAGGAGACATTCAGTACTTC. Translated: CASSPEGDIQYF. The chain links TRBV5-1 to TRBJ2-4; unclear D gene. Deletions cut 4 bases from V and 8 bases from J, with 10 bases between. Germline CDR1 and CDR2: SGHRS and YFSETQ. CDR3 length: 12 amino acids. Together with reference TRBV5-1 and TRBJ2-4, the CDR3 gives the full variable domain: KAGVTQTPRYLIKTRGQQVTLSCSPISGHRSVSWYQQTPGQGLQFLFEYFSETQRNKGNFPGRFSGRQFSNSRSEMNVSTLELGDSALYLCASSPEGDIQYFGAGTRLSVL.

The chain combines TRBV5-5 with TRBJ1-1, with TRBD1 identical over 8 bases. Germline loops: CDR1 SGHKS, CDR2 YYEKEE (reference sequence). CDR3 length: 19 residues. Unmatched junction bases numbered 17, after V lost 4 bases and J lost 0 bases. The CDR3 sequence: CASSRLPGQARVVNTEAFF. Here the CDR3 DNA reads TGTGCCAGCAGCCGGTTACCGGGACAGGCGCGTGTGGTGAACACTGAAGCTTTCTTT.